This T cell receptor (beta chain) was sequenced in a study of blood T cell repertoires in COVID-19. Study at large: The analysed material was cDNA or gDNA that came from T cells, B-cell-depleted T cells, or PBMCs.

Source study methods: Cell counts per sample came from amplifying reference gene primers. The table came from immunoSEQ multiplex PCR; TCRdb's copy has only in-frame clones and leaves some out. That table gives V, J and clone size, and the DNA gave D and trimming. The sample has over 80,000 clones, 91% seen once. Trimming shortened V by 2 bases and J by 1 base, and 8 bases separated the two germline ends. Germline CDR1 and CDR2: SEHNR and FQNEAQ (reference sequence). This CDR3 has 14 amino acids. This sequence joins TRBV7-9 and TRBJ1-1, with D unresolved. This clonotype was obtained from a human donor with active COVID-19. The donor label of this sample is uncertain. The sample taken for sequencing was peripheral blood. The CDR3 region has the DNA TGTGCCAGCAGCTTAAGAGGCCAGAACACTGAAGCTTTCTTT. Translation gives CASSLRGQNTEAFF.